These 7 T cell receptor beta chains were all obtained from the same sample, sequenced in a study of long-term antiretroviral therapy in people with HIV (dated by TCRdb to between 2021 and 2024). Sequencing of the TRB variable region was done with the immunoSEQ hsTCRB v3.0 assay at survey level resolution. TCRdb took this table from immuneACCESS and kept in-frame rearrangements with V and J called. Such tables lack part of the clones; where checked against another copy, unresolved V genes explain under half of the gap, and the rest is unexplained. In all, the sample holds 16,000 or so clones, and about 85% of those were seen once. 5.2% of the sample is held by the ten biggest clonotypes. Here the sequenced sample was unsorted PBMCs, taken 0.5 years after starting antiretroviral therapy. These TCRs come from a middle-aged woman with HIV.

The chain has TRBV9 and TRBJ2-2; no firm D call. The CDR3 contains 16 residues. V lost 0 bases, J lost 4 bases, and 13 bases lay in between. Germline CDR1 SGDLS, CDR2 YYNGEE. The CDR3 bases are TGTGCCAGCAGCGTAGGGGGTGGCATATTCACCGGGGAGCTGTTTTTT. Its protein product is CASSVGGGIFTGELFF.

The chain employs TRBV10-3 and TRBJ2-7; D might be TRBD1 (7 bases). The V end lost 0 bases, the J end lost 3 bases, and 15 bases lay between the germline ends. The germline CDR1 and CDR2 sequences are ENHRY and SYGVKD. This CDR3 is built from 16 residues. CDR3 nucleotides: TGTGCCATCAGTGAGTCGGCGGCAGGGGGGATCTACGAGCAGTACTTC. It specifies CAISESAAGGIYEQYF.

The V and J genes are TRBV28 and TRBJ1-2; D not resolved. Per the germline V gene, CDR1 is MDHEN and CDR2 is SYDVKM. The CDR3 spans 12 residues. V lost 3 bases and J lost 6, with 8 bases in between. The DNA for the CDR3 is TGTGCCAGCAGTTTGAGCGGGAATGGCTACACCTTC. It codes for CASSLSGNGYTF.

This rearrangement joins TRBV6-6 to TRBJ2-7, with 10 positions matching TRBD2. The CDR3 spans 15 residues. The junction had 7 bases not matched to a gene; V was cut back by 7 bases and J by 1 base. Germline assignment: CDR1 MNHNY and CDR2 SVGAGI (reference sequence). This chain's CDR3 is CASTDSGRVSYEQYF. The DNA of the CDR3 is TGTGCCAGCACCGACAGCGGGAGGGTTTCCTACGAGCAGTACTTC.

The chain carries TRBV28 and TRBJ2-5, with D perhaps being TRBD1 or TRBD2 (5 bases each). Trimming removed 4 bases from V and 9 bases from J, with 18 bases in between. This CDR3 contains 14 residues. Germline assignment: CDR1 MDHEN and CDR2 SYDVKM. CDR3 in amino acids: CASSSGTEPWAQYF. The CDR3 coding sequence is TGTGCCAGCAGTTCAGGGACGGAGCCGTGGGCCCAGTACTTC.

The J gene is TRBJ1-1, the V gene TRBV19, with D maybe TRBD1 (6 bases). Germline V lookup: CDR1 LNHDA, CDR2 SQIVND (reference sequence). This CDR3 is built from 14 residues. Deletions cut 5 bases from V and 6 bases from J, with 16 bases between. Here the CDR3 reads CASSLDSERAEAFF. Written as DNA, the CDR3 is TGTGCCAGTAGTTTGGACAGCGAGAGAGCTGAAGCTTTCTTT. Full variable domain (missing parts from reference TRBV19 and TRBJ1-1): DGGITQSPKYLFRKEGQNVTLSCEQNLNHDAMYWYRQDPGQGLRLIYYSQIVNDFQKGDIAEGYSVSREKKESFPLTVTSAQKNPTAFYLCASSLDSERAEAFFGQGTRLTVV.

The chain is built from TRBV6-1 and TRBJ1-5; 8 bases agree with TRBD1. CDR1 and CDR2 (germline): MNHNS, SASEGT. J lost 4 bases, V lost 6 bases, and 8 bases had no gene match. The CDR3 has 15 amino acids. The CDR3 loop reads CASSLLDRVNQPQHF. As DNA, the CDR3 is TGTGCCAGCAGCTTATTGGACAGGGTGAATCAGCCCCAGCATTTT.